The 22 T cell receptor beta chains in this list originate from one sample, sequenced in a study of blood T cell repertoires in COVID-19 (dated by TCRdb to between 2020 and 2021). The library was obtained by the immunoSEQ multiplex PCR assay. TCRdb retrieved this table from immuneACCESS and kept in-frame rearrangements only. Not all clones are present; in checked studies, unresolved V genes account for under half, and no reason is known for the remainder. The sample table shows about 130,000 clones, and roughly 80% are seen once. 3% to 3.5% of the sample lies in the top ten. The material sequenced was peripheral blood. These receptors all come from a woman of 80 years or more with acute or convalescent COVID-19.

This clone was seen a handful of times. The gene calls are TRBV18 and TRBJ1-1; D is ambiguous. Germline V CDR1 and CDR2: KGHSH, LQKENI. With 3 bases removed from V and 3 bases from J, the gap between germline ends came to 11 bases. CDR3 size: 14 residues. The CDR3 DNA sequence: TGTGCCAGCTCACCGCGAGTTACTGACACTGAAGCTTTCTTT. This translates into CASSPRVTDTEAFF.

The chain carries TRBV7-9 and TRBJ2-3; 13 bases align to TRBD2. Germline CDR1 SEHNR, CDR2 FQNEAQ (reference sequence). J lost 5 bases, V lost 1 base, and 0 bases had no gene match. This CDR3 is built from 15 residues. The CDR3 nucleotides read TGTGCCAGCAGCTTAGGACTAGCGGGGGGAGATACGCAGTATTTT. The encoded protein is CASSLGLAGGDTQYF. Complete variable domain (other parts from reference TRBV7-9 and TRBJ2-3): DTGVSQNPRHKITKRGQNVTFRCDPISEHNRLYWYRQTLGQGPEFLTYFQNEAQLEKSRLLSDRFSAERPKGSFSTLEIQRTEQGDSAMYLCASSLGLAGGDTQYFGPGTRLTVL.

This chain uses TRBV19 with TRBJ1-5, with 7 bases that match TRBD1. J was trimmed by 4 bases and V by 4 bases; bases with no gene match: 7. The V gene's germline CDR1 is LNHDA and CDR2 SQIVND (reference sequence). CDR3 length: 15 residues. CDR3 sequence: CASSNRQGPNQPQHF. The CDR3 region has the DNA TGTGCCAGTAGTAACCGACAGGGCCCAAATCAGCCCCAGCATTTT.

The chain links TRBV7-2 to TRBJ2-4; D unclear. This CDR3 comprises 16 residues. Germline CDR1 and CDR2: SGHTA and FQGNSA. The germline V and J ends were trimmed by 2 bases and 0 bases, with 11 bases remaining between them. CDR3 nucleotides: TGTGCCAGCAGCTTAAACAGAGTGTTAGCCAAAAACATTCAGTACTTC. Its translation is CASSLNRVLAKNIQYF.

This sequence joins TRBV7-2 and TRBJ1-2, with TRBD1 matching 8 bases. Per the germline V gene, CDR1 is SGHTA and CDR2 is FQGNSA. The CDR3 has 15 amino acids. With V trimmed by 5 bases and J by 2 bases, 7 bases remained unmatched. DNA of the CDR3: TGTGCCAGCAGCACTACGGGACAGGCAAACTATGGCTACACCTTC. As protein: CASSTTGQANYGYTF.

This chain uses TRBV7-9 with TRBJ1-1; 7 bases line up with TRBD1. Germline CDR1 is SEHNR and CDR2 is FQNEAQ (reference sequence). The CDR3 sequence is 16 residues long. V lost 2 bases, J lost 4 bases, and 10 bases stayed unmatched. The CDR3 reads CASSLLTTGTGTEAFF. The CDR3 DNA reads TGTGCCAGCAGCTTATTGACGACAGGGACGGGCACTGAAGCTTTCTTT.

This clone was seen only a few times. The same CDR3 also results from other DNA sequences found in this sample. This chain joins TRBV18 and TRBJ2-1; 8 bases are shared with TRBD2. V was pared by 2 bases and J by 2 bases, with 11 bases of the junction left unmatched. Germline V gene lookup returns CDR1 KGHSH and CDR2 LQKENI. CDR3 size: 18 residues. CDR3 residues: CASSPEAGGPGAYNEQFF. CDR3 nucleotides: TGTGCCAGCTCACCAGAGGCGGGGGGTCCGGGGGCCTACAATGAGCAGTTCTTC.

With respect to this clone: Other DNA variants within this sample encode the same CDR3. The V and J genes are TRBV6-5 and TRBJ2-7, with 7 bases identical to TRBD2. The V and J ends lost 5 bases and 4 bases, in that order; junction bases with no gene match: 5. Per the germline V gene, CDR1 is MNHEY and CDR2 is SVGAGI. This CDR3 is built from 13 residues. The CDR3 DNA reads as TGTGCCAGCAGTCGGGACTATTCTTACGAGCAGTACTTC. It encodes CASSRDYSYEQYF.

This chain connects TRBV19 to TRBJ2-2; D not resolved. The CDR3 extends over 13 amino acids. The V gene's germline CDR1 is LNHDA and CDR2 SQIVND (reference sequence). V was shortened by 6 bases and J by 0 bases, with 5 bases between the two germline ends. The CDR3 nucleotides are TGTGCCAGTAGAAGCTCGAACACCGGGGAGCTGTTTTTT. Translating it yields CASRSSNTGELFF.

This chain links TRBV7-6 with TRBJ2-7, with D possibly TRBD1 on 5 matching bases. The germline CDR1 and CDR2 sequences are SGHVS and FNYEAQ. V was trimmed by 1 base and J by 7 bases, leaving 11 bases between them. The CDR3 has 13 amino acids. This CDR3 reads CASSLELGQEQYF. CDR3 nucleotide sequence: TGTGCCAGCAGCTTAGAGTTGGGGCAAGAGCAGTACTTC.

CDR3 sequence reads: CASSATGTTNEKLFF. The CDR3 bases are TGTGCCAGCAGCGCAACAGGGACCACTAATGAAAAACTGTTTTTT. The V gene is TRBV9, the J gene TRBJ1-4; tentative D call: TRBD1 (6 bases). This CDR3 region has 15 residues. Germline-derived CDR1 and CDR2 are SGDLS and YYNGEE. V lost 3 bases and J 2 bases, leaving 11 bases between the germline ends.

The chain employs TRBV7-9 and TRBJ1-4; D ambiguous. Trimming took off 4 bases at V and 8 bases at J, with 11 bases between the two ends. Germline CDR1 SEHNR, CDR2 FQNEAQ (reference sequence). CDR3 size: 13 residues. The CDR3 DNA is TGTGCCAGCAGCTCCGGGTACACGGAAAAACTGTTTTTT. This gives the protein CASSSGYTEKLFF.

This chain links TRBV6-6 with TRBJ1-4; D gene uncertain. V lost 2 bases and J 5 bases, leaving 9 bases between the germline ends. In germline, CDR1 is MNHNY, CDR2 SVGAGI (reference sequence). The CDR3 consists of 14 residues. CDR3 bases: TGTGCCAGCAGTTACAGCTCAGGCAATGAAAAACTGTTTTTT. Protein sequence: CASSYSSGNEKLFF.

V is TRBV7-3 and J is TRBJ2-1; 12 bases agree with TRBD1. This CDR3 region has 16 residues. V shed 5 bases and J 10 bases; nucleotides not matched to a gene: 12. Germline V CDR1 and CDR2: SGHTA, FQGTGA. The CDR3 here is CASSILVGQGAREQFF. CDR3 bases: TGTGCCAGCAGCATACTAGTGGGACAGGGGGCGCGGGAGCAGTTCTTC.

The chain couples TRBV6-5 to TRBJ1-3, with no clear D. Germline V gene lookup returns CDR1 MNHEY and CDR2 SVGAGI. V lost 5 bases, J lost 1 base, and 6 bases lay in between. The CDR3 extends over 13 amino acids. For the CDR3, the DNA is TGTGCCAGCAGTCGAGAATCTGGAAACACCATATATTTT. Amino acids: CASSRESGNTIYF.

This clone turned up a few times. V gene TRBV18 combines with J gene TRBJ1-1; D is possibly TRBD1 (5 bases). The CDR3 contains 15 residues. Trimming removed 5 bases from V and 5 bases from J, with 18 bases in between. CDR1 is KGHSH, CDR2 LQKENI, per germline. CDR3 loop: CASSADRPIVTEAFF. For the CDR3, the DNA is TGTGCCAGCTCAGCCGACAGACCAATCGTAACTGAAGCTTTCTTT.

The chain uses TRBV7-9 and TRBJ1-1; no clear D gene. Germline V gives CDR1 SEHNR, CDR2 FQNEAQ (reference sequence). This CDR3 region has 13 residues. V shed 1 base and J shed 3 bases, with 6 bases lying between them. The CDR3, as DNA: TGTGCCAGCAGCTTAGACGGGGACACTGAAGCTTTCTTT. It codes for CASSLDGDTEAFF.

The rearrangement uses TRBV3-1 (or the pseudogene TRBV3-2) and TRBJ1-4; D unresolved. Germline lookup yields CDR1 LGHDT and CDR2 YNNKEL (reference sequence). Trimming took off 0 bases at V and 7 bases at J, with 9 bases between the two ends. This CDR3 comprises 14 residues. CDR3 in DNA: TGTGCCAGCAGCCAAGATCTGGAGGGTGAAAAACTGTTTTTT. Its protein is CASSQDLEGEKLFF.

The chain couples TRBV27 to TRBJ2-3, with 13 bases lining up with TRBD2. The CDR3 extends over 16 amino acids. Germline loops: CDR1 MNHEY, CDR2 SMNVEV (reference sequence). V shed 5 bases, J shed 6 bases, and the junction held 8 bases outside the gene matches. The CDR3 loop is CASSRLAGGWLDTQYF. In DNA, the CDR3 is TGTGCCAGCAGTCGACTAGCGGGGGGCTGGCTGGATACGCAGTATTTT.

This sequence joins TRBV7-2 and TRBJ2-2, with 9 nucleotides matching TRBD1. This CDR3 spans 15 amino acids. V trimming: 5 bases; J trimming: 4 bases; junction bases outside the gene matches: 5. Germline CDR1 reads SGHTA; CDR2 reads FQGNSA. In DNA, the CDR3 is TGTGCCAGCAGCCGGACAGGGGTTATCACCGGGGAGCTGTTTTTT. Translated, it gives CASSRTGVITGELFF.

Points on this clone: The sample holds other DNA sequences that translate to the same CDR3. The chain has TRBV2 and TRBJ1-6; 7 nucleotides match TRBD1. The length of the CDR3 is 14 residues. J lost 7 bases, V lost 4 bases, and 4 bases had no gene match. CDR1 is SNHLY, CDR2 FYNNEI, per germline. The CDR3 spells CASSAGTANSPLHF. The CDR3 DNA sequence: TGTGCCAGCAGTGCCGGGACAGCAAATTCACCCCTCCACTTT.

This chain uses TRBV5-1 with TRBJ2-2; perhaps TRBD1 as D (5 bases). V dropped 0 bases and J dropped 0 bases, with 9 bases sitting between them. Germline lookup yields CDR1 SGHRS and CDR2 YFSETQ. The CDR3 runs 16 residues. CDR3 in DNA: TGCGCCAGCAGCTTGGAAGACAGTGCGAACACCGGGGAGCTGTTTTTT. It is translated as CASSLEDSANTGELFF.